This T cell receptor (beta chain) is from a study of shared clonotypes between healthy human individuals. With V trimmed by 5 bases and J by 6 bases, 3 bases remained unmatched. CDR3 length equals 14 residues. CDR1 and CDR2 (germline): SGHTA, FQGNSA. Among the unsorted PBMC samples, replicate PCRs used roughly 300 ng DNA, roughly 30,000 T cell genomes. Repertoires were generated with immunoSEQ multiplex PCR, while TCRdb's copy carries only in-frame clones and drops some. The sample lists fewer than 650,000 clones, roughly four fifths occurring once. The chain uses TRBV7-2 and TRBJ2-4, with 11 bases identical to TRBD2. The origin of this receptor is a woman aged 40-49 years in good health. Some clones in this sample may be carry-over from other donors' samples. The specimen was PBMCs. In DNA, the CDR3 is TGTGCCAGCAGCATAACTAGCGGGAGAAACATTCAGTACTTC. This encodes CASSITSGRNIQYF.